The entry below describes one T cell receptor beta chain. Its antigen is not yet known. This entry is derived from a study of human CD8 memory T cell subsets (dated by TCRdb to 2019 to 2021). Background on the whole study: To assess how stem-like (TSTEM), progenitor exhausted-like (TPEX) and effector memory CD8+ T cell subsets are clonally related, the TCRbeta repertoires of these three subsets were compared. TCRbeta repertoires were obtained from TSTEM, TPEX and effector memory subsets contributed by each of over 5 donors.

A Human TCR Profiling Kit was used to prepare UMI-labeled 5' RACE TCRbeta libraries. Every TCRbeta library was prepared in parallel, with the same number of PCR cycles used for all of the libraries. The original pipeline was this. Each TCRbeta library contained between about 2,900 and 20,000 functional CDR3beta clonotypes. MIGEC 1.2.9 handled UMI extraction and consensus assembly, with a minimum of three reads required per UMI. MiXCR 3.0.3 was used to extract in-frame CDR3beta repertoires. Diversity metrics were computed in VDJtools 1.2.1 after downsampling each sample to 42,000 randomly selected UMIs. For each sample pair, the repertoire overlap metrics D, R and F2 were calculated in VDJtools using the top 3,000 clones. TCRdb reprocessed the sequencing reads and holds a single record per CDR3 protein sequence, with no DNA. These V and J calls originate from TCRdb's pipeline instead of the authors' own analysis. The record for this sample contains 6,500 to 8,000 distinct CDR3 sequences. The ten biggest clones cover approximately 24% of the sample.

Density gradient separation was used to isolate peripheral blood mononuclear cells from buffy coats of healthy donors. In the study, total CD8+ T cells were enriched by negative magnetic separation with EasySep or MojoSort CD8+ T cell isolation kits. For each subset, total RNA was extracted using an RNeasy Mini Kit from duplicate vials of some 150,000 sorted CD8+ T cells. PBMCs were used either fresh or after cryopreservation in fetal bovine serum containing approximately 10% DMSO. Fluorescence-activated cell sorting on a FACSAria III was used to sort CD8+ T cell subsets to purity. From the germline V gene (reference sequence), CDR1 is SEHNR and CDR2 is FQNEAQ. From cysteine to phenylalanine, the CDR3 is 15 amino acids long. Only the protein sequence is given. Broad study findings and their caveats: Similarly high normalized Shannon-Wiener diversity was shown by TSTEM and TPEX subsets, whereas comparatively lower diversity was seen in effector memory subsets. Although both stem-like subsets shared clonotypes with effector memory cells, the overlap between TSTEM and TPEX repertoires was minimal, suggesting distinct antigen spectra for the TSTEM and TPEX subsets. Only TCRbeta chains were sequenced, and the repertoire comparisons were based on about six donors and tested using paired t-tests with Bonferroni correction. Based on Chao1 estimates, TSTEM subsets appeared to have greater repertoire diversity than TPEX subsets, which may reflect a broader range of specificities.

The sequence derives from a human donor in good health. This chain joins TRBV7-9 to TRBJ1-1; without DNA, the TCRdb call of TRBD1 cannot be checked. Material for sequencing was CD8+ T cells from PBMCs. The encoded CDR3 is CASSWPKGLNTEAFF.